Listed below are T cell receptor beta chains from one sample, sequenced in a study of blood T cell repertoires in COVID-19. Using immunoSEQ multiplex PCR, the repertoire was profiled, and TCRdb retains in-frame clones only, with some absent. The sample holds a few hundred thousand clones, approximately 88% seen once. The sequenced sample was peripheral blood. These receptors all come from a woman younger than 45 with COVID-19, enrolled during active disease. Both conserved end residues are part of each CDR3. A D gene is named only where the DNA matches it firmly. Clone sizes are given selectively: once, few, many, or a class where the clone is expanded.

>few|NA|TRBV6-2/TRBV6-3|TRBJ2-1
CASSLSGAYNEQFF
TGTGCCAGCAGTTTGTCAGGGGCGTACAATGAGCAGTTCTTC
>NA|TRBD1|TRBV23-1|TRBJ1-2
CASSRDRANYGYTF
TGCGCCAGCAGCCGGGACAGGGCTAACTATGGCTACACCTTC
>NA|TRBD2|TRBV11-2|TRBJ2-2
CASSLVAGITGELFF
TGTGCCAGCAGCTTAGTAGCGGGGATTACCGGGGAGCTGTTTTTT
>few|TRBD1|TRBV28|TRBJ1-4
CASSPMGTGEKLFF
TGTGCCAGCAGTCCAATGGGGACAGGGGAAAAACTGTTTTTT
>NA|TRBD1|TRBV19|TRBJ1-6
CASSIGRGSRNSPLHF
TGTGCCAGTAGTATTGGCAGGGGGTCGCGTAATTCACCCCTCCACTTT
>NA|TRBD1|TRBV4-1|TRBJ1-6
CASSQILTGVAQNQLHF
TGCGCCAGCAGCCAAATACTTACAGGGGTCGCCCAAAATCAACTCCACTTT
>NA|NA|TRBV4-2|TRBJ1-5
CASSQILTDNQPQHF
TGTGCCAGCAGCCAAATCCTAACAGACAATCAGCCCCAGCATTTT
>NA|NA|TRBV5-6|TRBJ2-5
CASSLALSETQYF
TGTGCCAGCAGCTTGGCCCTCAGTGAGACCCAGTACTTC
>NA|NA|TRBV12-3/TRBV12-4|TRBJ2-3
CASSLSRGNTQYF
TGTGCCAGCAGTTTATCCAGGGGAAATACGCAGTATTTT
>NA|TRBD1|TRBV10-3|TRBJ1-2
CANSGGRDYGYTF
TGTGCCAACTCAGGGGGGCGAGACTATGGCTACACCTTC
>once|NA|TRBV28|TRBJ2-3
CASRPGQGGRQPQYF
TGTGCCAGCAGACCTGGACAGGGCGGGAGACAGCCCCAGTATTTT
>NA|TRBD1|TRBV5-5|TRBJ2-7
CASSSGTGGYEQYF
TGTGCCAGCAGCTCCGGGACAGGGGGCTACGAGCAGTACTTC
>NA|TRBD2|TRBV10-1|TRBJ2-1
CASSETGGASYNEQFF
TGCGCCAGCAGTGAAACCGGGGGGGCCTCCTACAATGAGCAGTTCTTC
>NA|TRBD2|TRBV11-2|TRBJ2-2
CASVLAGGLNTGELFF
TGTGCCAGCGTACTAGCGGGGGGGCTGAACACCGGGGAGCTGTTTTTT
>NA|NA|TRBV6-5|TRBJ1-4
CASSGRGYEKLFF
TGTGCCAGCAGCGGTAGGGGGTATGAAAAACTGTTTTTT
>NA|TRBD1|TRBV9|TRBJ1-6
CASSATGGGNSPLHF
TGTGCCAGCAGCGCAACAGGGGGAGGGAATTCACCCCTCCACTTT
>NA|TRBD1|TRBV7-6|TRBJ1-1
CASSPQTGRAGTEAFF
TGTGCCAGCAGCCCTCAGACAGGGAGAGCGGGCACTGAAGCTTTCTTT
>few|NA|TRBV28|TRBJ1-4
CASSPRTTNEKLFF
TGTGCCAGCAGTCCGCGGACAACTAATGAAAAACTGTTTTTT
>NA|NA|TRBV7-9|TRBJ1-1
CASSFSTEAFF
TGTGCCAGCAGCTTCTCCACTGAAGCTTTCTTT
>NA|NA|TRBV27|TRBJ1-6
CASRPGRGASPLHF
TGTGCCAGTCGACCGGGACGGGGGGCTTCACCCCTCCACTTT
>once|NA|TRBV18|TRBJ2-5
CASSPSTSKETQYF
TGTGCCAGCTCACCAAGCACTTCAAAAGAGACCCAGTACTTC
>NA|NA|TRBV14|TRBJ1-2
CASSHRQGPPGGYTF
TGTGCCAGCAGCCACCGCCAAGGCCCCCCGGGGGGCTACACCTTC
>NA|TRBD2|TRBV6-5|TRBJ2-3
CASSYWGSGGTDTQYF
TGTGCCAGCAGTTACTGGGGGAGCGGGGGGACAGATACGCAGTATTTT
>once|NA|TRBV5-5|TRBJ1-1
CASSTAGGLVIGAEAFF
TGTGCCAGCAGCACGGCGGGAGGATTGGTTATTGGCGCTGAAGCTTTCTTT
>NA|NA|TRBV7-2|TRBJ1-1
CASSLNRQYRDTEAFF
TGTGCCAGCAGCTTAAACCGTCAGTACAGGGACACTGAAGCTTTCTTT
>NA|NA|TRBV18|TRBJ1-2
CASSPPNLDYGYTF
TGTGCCAGCTCACCACCGAACCTAGATTATGGCTACACCTTC
>NA|TRBD1|TRBV6-6|TRBJ1-6
CASSYSGQGNSPLHF
TGTGCCAGCAGTTACTCAGGACAGGGCAATTCACCCCTCCACTTT
>once|TRBD1|TRBV2|TRBJ1-1
CASSGQGLTEAFF
TGTGCCAGCAGTGGACAGGGCCTCACTGAAGCTTTCTTT
>NA|NA|TRBV4-1|TRBJ1-6
CASSQDQEGWASPLHF
TGCGCCAGCAGCCAAGATCAAGAGGGTTGGGCTTCACCCCTCCACTTT
>NA|TRBD1|TRBV5-5|TRBJ1-4
CASSQGTGTGNEKLFF
TGTGCCAGCAGCCAGGGGACCGGGACAGGAAATGAAAAACTGTTTTTT
>NA|TRBD2|TRBV6-2/TRBV6-3|TRBJ2-1
CASSARLAESYNEQFF
TGTGCCAGCAGTGCCAGGCTAGCGGAGTCCTACAATGAGCAGTTCTTC
>NA|TRBD1|TRBV6-5|TRBJ1-2
CASRFPDGTGAGYTF
TGTGCCAGCAGATTCCCCGACGGGACAGGTGCTGGCTACACCTTC
>NA|NA|TRBV5-4|TRBJ1-2
CASLSQGIGGYTF
TGTGCCAGCCTATCCCAGGGCATTGGGGGCTACACCTTC
>NA|TRBD1|TRBV6-5|TRBJ1-6
CASSSQTGASISPLHF
TGTGCCAGCAGTTCCCAGACAGGGGCCTCGATTTCACCCCTCCACTTT
>NA|TRBD1|TRBV27|TRBJ2-4
CASSTGTGRGNIQYF
TGTGCCAGCAGTACCGGGACAGGGCGTGGAAACATTCAGTACTTC
>NA|NA|TRBV2|TRBJ1-3
CASRFGPQGLSGNTIYF
TGTGCCAGCAGGTTCGGACCTCAGGGCCTCTCTGGAAACACCATATATTTT
>once|TRBD1|TRBV6-5|TRBJ1-2
CASSWGTGGTYGYTF
TGTGCCAGCAGTTGGGGGACAGGGGGCACCTATGGCTACACCTTC
>NA|TRBD2|TRBV9|TRBJ2-5
CASSVGLAGFQETQYF
TGTGCCAGCAGCGTCGGACTAGCGGGGTTCCAAGAGACCCAGTACTTC
>NA|TRBD1|TRBV4-3|TRBJ2-4
CASSQEERGLGAKNIQYF
TGCGCCAGCAGCCAAGAAGAGAGGGGGCTCGGGGCCAAAAACATTCAGTACTTC
>NA|TRBD2|TRBV2|TRBJ2-2
CASRVAGGELFF
TGTGCCAGCAGGGTAGCGGGCGGGGAGCTGTTTTTT
>NA|NA|TRBV6-6|TRBJ2-1
CASSSIRGEEQFF
TGTGCCAGCAGCTCCATACGCGGGGAAGAGCAGTTCTTC
>NA|NA|TRBV18|TRBJ2-1
CASSMAGPGNEQFF
TGTGCCAGCTCAATGGCGGGGCCGGGGAATGAGCAGTTCTTC
>once|NA|TRBV4-1|TRBJ1-2
CASSQAGNYGYTF
TGCGCCAGCAGCCAGGCAGGGAACTATGGCTACACCTTC
>NA|NA|TRBV2|TRBJ2-5
CASSDSGFETQYF
TGTGCCAGCAGTGATTCAGGGTTTGAGACCCAGTACTTC
>NA|NA|TRBV4-1|TRBJ1-5
CASSQGAASNQPQHF
TGCGCCAGCAGCCAAGGGGCCGCTAGCAATCAGCCCCAGCATTTT
>many|NA|TRBV12-3/TRBV12-4|TRBJ1-1
CASSFRQNTEAFF
TGTGCCAGCAGTTTCCGACAGAACACTGAAGCTTTCTTT
>NA|TRBD1|TRBV24-1|TRBJ1-5
CATTISITGGDRASNQPQHF
TGTGCCACCACGATATCTATAACAGGTGGGGACAGGGCTAGCAATCAGCCCCAGCATTTT
>once|TRBD1|TRBV6-5|TRBJ1-1
CASRTGWGAEAFF
TGTGCCAGCAGGACAGGGTGGGGCGCTGAAGCTTTCTTT